The source of this TCR beta chain is a study of OX40 agonist ivuxolimab in advanced cancers. Study context: Across the patients, intravenous ivuxolimab was delivered every 2 weeks at 0.01 to 10 mg/kg. Points from the study as a whole: At doses 0.1 to 3.0 mg/kg, CD4+ and CD8+ clones expanded.

As to this clone: Its antigen remains unknown.

Here immunoSEQ multiplex PCR was the method, and the copy in TCRdb shows in-frame clones only, minus some. The data show tens of thousands of clones, less than 95% seen once. Baseline, cycle 4 day 1, and cycle 7 day 1 were the blood sampling points. In germline, CDR1 is SGHDN, CDR2 FVKESK. The junction had 10 bases not matched to a gene; V was cut back by 8 bases and J by 10 bases. The CDR3 is made up of 14 amino acids. The clonotype comes from an adult with an advanced solid tumor such as melanoma, head and neck, liver or kidney cancer. Specimen: CD4+ or CD8+ T cells sorted from blood, collected in a trial of the OX40 agonist ivuxolimab. J is TRBJ1-6 and V is TRBV14; TRBD1 matches at 8 bases. For the CDR3, the DNA is TGTGCCAGCCGCGTTGGGACAGGAGGCTCACCCCTCCACTTT. Its translation is CASRVGTGGSPLHF.